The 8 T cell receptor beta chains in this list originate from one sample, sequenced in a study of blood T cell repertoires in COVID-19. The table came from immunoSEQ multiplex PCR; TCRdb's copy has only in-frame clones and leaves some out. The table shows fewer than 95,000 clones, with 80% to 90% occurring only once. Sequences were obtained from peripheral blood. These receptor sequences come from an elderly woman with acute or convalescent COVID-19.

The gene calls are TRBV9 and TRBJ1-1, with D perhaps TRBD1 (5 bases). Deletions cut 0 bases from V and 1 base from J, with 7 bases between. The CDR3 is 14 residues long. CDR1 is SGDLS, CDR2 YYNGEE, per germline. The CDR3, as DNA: TGTGCCAGCAGCGTAGGAACAGGGAACACTGAAGCTTTCTTT. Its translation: CASSVGTGNTEAFF.

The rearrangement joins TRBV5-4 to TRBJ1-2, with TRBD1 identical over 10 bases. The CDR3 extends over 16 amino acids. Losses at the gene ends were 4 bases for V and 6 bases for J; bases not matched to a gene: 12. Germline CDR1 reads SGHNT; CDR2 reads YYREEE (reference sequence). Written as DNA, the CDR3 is TGTGCCAGCAGCCAGCCTGGACAGGGGGTTAGGGATGGCTACACCTTC. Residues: CASSQPGQGVRDGYTF.

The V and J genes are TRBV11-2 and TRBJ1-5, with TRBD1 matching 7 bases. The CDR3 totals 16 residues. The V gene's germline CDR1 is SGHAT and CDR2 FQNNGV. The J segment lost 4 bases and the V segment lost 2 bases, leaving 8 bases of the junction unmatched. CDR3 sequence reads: CASSLLRDSLNQPQHF. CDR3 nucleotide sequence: TGTGCCAGCAGCTTACTTCGGGACAGCCTAAATCAGCCCCAGCATTTT. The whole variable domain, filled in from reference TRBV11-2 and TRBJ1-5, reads EAGVAQSPRYKIIEKRQSVAFWCNPISGHATLYWYQQILGQGPKLLIQFQNNGVVDDSQLPKDRFSAERLKGVDSTLKIQPAKLEDSAVYLCASSLLRDSLNQPQHFGDGTRLSIL.

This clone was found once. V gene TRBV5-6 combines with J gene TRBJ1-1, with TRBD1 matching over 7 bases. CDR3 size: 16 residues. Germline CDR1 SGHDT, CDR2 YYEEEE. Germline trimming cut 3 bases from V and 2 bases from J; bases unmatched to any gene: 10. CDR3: CASSSGDSSPNTEAFF. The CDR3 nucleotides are TGTGCCAGCAGCTCAGGGGACAGTTCCCCAAACACTGAAGCTTTCTTT.

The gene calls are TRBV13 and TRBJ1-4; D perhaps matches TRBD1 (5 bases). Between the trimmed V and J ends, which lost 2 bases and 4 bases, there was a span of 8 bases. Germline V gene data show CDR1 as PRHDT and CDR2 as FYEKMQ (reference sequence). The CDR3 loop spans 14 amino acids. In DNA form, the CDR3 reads TGTGCCAGCAGCTTACAGGGTTTTAATGAAAAACTGTTTTTT. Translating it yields CASSLQGFNEKLFF.

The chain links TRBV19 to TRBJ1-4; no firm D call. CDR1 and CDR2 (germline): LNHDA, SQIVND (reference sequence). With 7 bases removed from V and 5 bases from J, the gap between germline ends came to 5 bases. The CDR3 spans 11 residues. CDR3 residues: CASMLNEKLFF. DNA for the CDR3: TGTGCCAGTATGTTAAATGAAAAACTGTTTTTT.

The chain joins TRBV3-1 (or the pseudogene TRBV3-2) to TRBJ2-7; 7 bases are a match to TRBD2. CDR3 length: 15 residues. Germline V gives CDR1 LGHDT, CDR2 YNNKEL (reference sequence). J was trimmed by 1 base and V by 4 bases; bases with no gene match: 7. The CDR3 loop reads CASSPLAAGSYEQYF. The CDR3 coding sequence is TGTGCCAGCAGCCCCCTAGCGGCAGGATCCTACGAGCAGTACTTC.

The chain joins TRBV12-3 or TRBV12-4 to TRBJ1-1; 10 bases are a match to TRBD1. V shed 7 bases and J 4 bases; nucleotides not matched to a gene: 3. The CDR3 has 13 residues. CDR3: CASTRQGATEAFF. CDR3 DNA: TGTGCCAGCACTAGACAGGGGGCCACTGAAGCTTTCTTT.